This TCR beta chain was found in a study of blood T cell repertoires in COVID-19. Study at large: Samples taken during acute and convalescent COVID-19 were collected in the United States, Italy and Spain. PBMCs, B-cell-depleted T cells, or T cells were the source of the cDNA or gDNA that made up the material.

This clone was found once. Authors' methods: Reference gene primer amplification in the assay estimated nucleated cell counts. The table came from immunoSEQ multiplex PCR; TCRdb's copy has only in-frame clones and leaves some out. D and trimming come from the DNA, and the V and J calls and clone size come from that table. The table includes 200,000 to 300,000 clones, about 84% detected once. The source of this sequence is a woman at least 80 years old with acute or convalescent COVID-19. The source material was peripheral blood.

The CDR3 loop is CASGSLSTDTQYF. The CDR3 region has the DNA TGTGCAAGCGGGAGTTTGAGCACAGATACGCAGTATTTT. The J gene is TRBJ2-3, the V gene TRBV28; 8 nucleotides line up with TRBD2. This CDR3 is 13 amino acids long. Germline assignment: CDR1 MDHEN and CDR2 SYDVKM.